Listed below are T cell receptor beta chains from one sample, sequenced in a study of shared clonotypes between healthy human individuals. Sequenced by immunoSEQ multiplex PCR; TCRdb stores in-frame clones only, minus some. The sample yields approximately 590,000 clones, around 95% seen once. Sequenced sample: naive CD8+ T cells sorted from blood. The origin of the receptors is a woman aged 25 to 39 in good health. Each CDR3 is given with its conserved first and last residue. The D gene is left open where the match is weak. Clone size is given for some rows only: seen once, a few or many times, or a class if the clone is expanded.

D gene: TRBD1
clone size: NA
J gene: TRBJ2-1
V gene: TRBV28
CDR3 DNA: TGTGCCAGCAGTTTAGACAGGGATGAGCAGTTCTTC
CDR3 protein: CASSLDRDEQFF

D gene: NA
clone size: NA
J gene: TRBJ2-1
V gene: TRBV5-1
CDR3 DNA: TGCGCCAGCAGCTTGTACCCCGGGGCGGACAATGAGCAGTTCTTC
CDR3 protein: CASSLYPGADNEQFF

D gene: TRBD2
clone size: NA
J gene: TRBJ2-7
V gene: TRBV5-4
CDR3 DNA: TGTGCCAGCAGCTTGGTGGGAGGGACCTACGAGCAGTACTTC
CDR3 protein: CASSLVGGTYEQYF

D gene: NA
clone size: NA
J gene: TRBJ2-2
V gene: TRBV27
CDR3 DNA: TGTGCCAGCAGTTGGGACATAGACACCGGGGAGCTGTTTTTT
CDR3 protein: CASSWDIDTGELFF

D gene: NA
clone size: NA
J gene: TRBJ2-7
V gene: TRBV7-2
CDR3 DNA: TGTGCCAGCAGCTTAGGCCCATACAGCTCCTACGAGCAGTACTTC
CDR3 protein: CASSLGPYSSYEQYF

D gene: NA
clone size: NA
J gene: TRBJ1-5
V gene: TRBV27
CDR3 DNA: TGTGCCAGCAGTCATGGGGGGCAGAGGCAGCCCCAGCATTTT
CDR3 protein: CASSHGGQRQPQHF

D gene: TRBD1
clone size: NA
J gene: TRBJ2-7
V gene: TRBV7-9
CDR3 DNA: TGTGCCAGCAGCCTACCGGACAGGGGCTCCTACGAGCAGTACTTC
CDR3 protein: CASSLPDRGSYEQYF

D gene: TRBD2
clone size: NA
J gene: TRBJ2-2
V gene: TRBV28
CDR3 DNA: TGTGCCAGCAGTTCCTCGAGACTAGCGGGAGGGCCGAAGAACACCGGGGAGCTGTTTTTT
CDR3 protein: CASSSSRLAGGPKNTGELFF

D gene: NA
clone size: once
J gene: TRBJ1-4
V gene: TRBV28
CDR3 DNA: TGTGCCAGCAGCTCAACTTTCGAGCGAGACTTTAATGAAAAACTGTTTTTT
CDR3 protein: CASSSTFERDFNEKLFF

D gene: NA
clone size: NA
J gene: TRBJ2-6
V gene: TRBV19
CDR3 DNA: TGTGCCAGTAGTGTCTTGCCTGGGGCCAACGTCCTGACTTTC
CDR3 protein: CASSVLPGANVLTF

D gene: NA
clone size: NA
J gene: TRBJ2-5
V gene: TRBV7-8
CDR3 DNA: TGTGCCAGCAGCTTAGGGTCAGCGGGCGGCCTCCAAGAGACCCAGTACTTC
CDR3 protein: CASSLGSAGGLQETQYF

D gene: NA
clone size: NA
J gene: TRBJ1-4
V gene: TRBV5-3
CDR3 DNA: TGTGCCAGAAGCTTGGTTGCAGTTAGGAATGAAAAACTGTTTTTT
CDR3 protein: CARSLVAVRNEKLFF

D gene: NA
clone size: NA
J gene: TRBJ2-1
V gene: TRBV7-8
CDR3 DNA: TGTGCCAGCAGCTTAAGACGCAATGAGCAGTTCTTC
CDR3 protein: CASSLRRNEQFF

D gene: NA
clone size: NA
J gene: TRBJ2-7
V gene: TRBV11-2
CDR3 DNA: TGTGCCAGCAGCTTAGCTAGCAGCTACGAGCAGTACTTC
CDR3 protein: CASSLASSYEQYF

D gene: NA
clone size: NA
J gene: TRBJ1-4
V gene: TRBV14
CDR3 DNA: TGTGCCAGCAGCCAAGGGGCGATAACTAATGAAAAACTGTTTTTT
CDR3 protein: CASSQGAITNEKLFF

D gene: TRBD2
clone size: NA
J gene: TRBJ2-7
V gene: TRBV19
CDR3 DNA: TGTGCCAGTAGTATCTGGCTAGCGGCCACCTACGAGCAGTACTTC
CDR3 protein: CASSIWLAATYEQYF

D gene: TRBD1
clone size: NA
J gene: TRBJ1-1
V gene: TRBV18
CDR3 DNA: TGTGCCAGCTCATCCCGCGGCGACAGGGGCGTCGGGGGCACTGAAGCTTTCTTT
CDR3 protein: CASSSRGDRGVGGTEAFF

D gene: NA
clone size: once
J gene: TRBJ2-7
V gene: TRBV9
CDR3 DNA: TGTGCCAGCAGCGAAGAGGGCGTCGGTGGTCAAAACGAGCAGTACTTC
CDR3 protein: CASSEEGVGGQNEQYF

D gene: TRBD2
clone size: NA
J gene: TRBJ2-3
V gene: TRBV28
CDR3 DNA: TGTGCCAGCAGCCGGCTAGCGGGAGATGCAGATACGCAGTATTTT
CDR3 protein: CASSRLAGDADTQYF

D gene: NA
clone size: NA
J gene: TRBJ1-2
V gene: TRBV30
CDR3 DNA: TGTGCCTGGAGCCTATCAGCGGGGGGCGGAGATGGCTACACCTTC
CDR3 protein: CAWSLSAGGGDGYTF

D gene: NA
clone size: NA
J gene: TRBJ1-2
V gene: TRBV6-1
CDR3 DNA: TGTGCCAGCAGTGAAGTGGTGTATGGCTACACCTTC
CDR3 protein: CASSEVVYGYTF

D gene: NA
clone size: NA
J gene: TRBJ1-1
V gene: TRBV5-6
CDR3 DNA: TGTGCCAGCAGCCCCTCGGACGGTAACACTGAAGCTTTCTTT
CDR3 protein: CASSPSDGNTEAFF

D gene: NA
clone size: NA
J gene: TRBJ2-1
V gene: TRBV9
CDR3 DNA: TGTGCCAGCAGCGTAGACGGTGAGCAGTTCTTC
CDR3 protein: CASSVDGEQFF

D gene: NA
clone size: NA
J gene: TRBJ2-5
V gene: TRBV30
CDR3 DNA: TGTGCCTGGGGGGGCTTCCAAGAGACCCAGTACTTC
CDR3 protein: CAWGGFQETQYF

D gene: NA
clone size: NA
J gene: TRBJ2-7
V gene: TRBV7-9
CDR3 DNA: TGTGCCAGCAGCTTAGCCCCCCATTCGTATACCTACGAGCAGTACTTC
CDR3 protein: CASSLAPHSYTYEQYF

D gene: NA
clone size: NA
J gene: TRBJ2-1
V gene: TRBV7-9
CDR3 DNA: TGTGCCAGCAGCTTAGGTGGGACAAACAATGAGCAGTTCTTC
CDR3 protein: CASSLGGTNNEQFF

D gene: NA
clone size: NA
J gene: TRBJ1-4
V gene: TRBV25-1
CDR3 DNA: TGTGCCAGCAGTGAACTGGTACAGGCTAATGAAAAACTGTTTTTT
CDR3 protein: CASSELVQANEKLFF

D gene: NA
clone size: NA
J gene: TRBJ1-4
V gene: TRBV28
CDR3 DNA: TGTGCCAGCGGCGACACTGGAGGGAATGAAAAACTGTTTTTT
CDR3 protein: CASGDTGGNEKLFF

D gene: NA
clone size: NA
J gene: TRBJ2-5
V gene: TRBV9
CDR3 DNA: TGTGCCAGCAGCGCGGCGACAGAGCAAGAGACCCAGTACTTC
CDR3 protein: CASSAATEQETQYF

D gene: NA
clone size: NA
J gene: TRBJ2-1
V gene: TRBV4-1
CDR3 DNA: TGCGCCAGCAGACCCGACCACGGCTATGAGCAGTTCTTC
CDR3 protein: CASRPDHGYEQFF

D gene: NA
clone size: NA
J gene: TRBJ2-7
V gene: TRBV5-6
CDR3 DNA: TGTGCCAGCAGTTTTTTAGCGGCGAGCTCCTACGAGCAGTACTTC
CDR3 protein: CASSFLAASSYEQYF

D gene: NA
clone size: NA
J gene: TRBJ1-2
V gene: TRBV2
CDR3 DNA: TGTGCCAGCAGACCAAGGGGGAACTATGGCTACACCTTC
CDR3 protein: CASRPRGNYGYTF

D gene: TRBD2
clone size: NA
J gene: TRBJ2-7
V gene: TRBV19
CDR3 DNA: TGTGCCAGTAGGATTAGCGGGGCTCCACCGGGTGAGCAGTACTTC
CDR3 protein: CASRISGAPPGEQYF

D gene: TRBD1
clone size: NA
J gene: TRBJ2-7
V gene: TRBV5-1
CDR3 DNA: TGCGCCAGCAGCTTTCCGGGACAGGGCCGCCACGAGCAGTACTTC
CDR3 protein: CASSFPGQGRHEQYF

D gene: NA
clone size: NA
J gene: TRBJ2-3
V gene: TRBV27
CDR3 DNA: TGTGCCAGCCAGAGGGATTTAGGGACAGATACGCAGTATTTT
CDR3 protein: CASQRDLGTDTQYF

D gene: NA
clone size: once
J gene: TRBJ2-3
V gene: TRBV5-6
CDR3 DNA: TGTGCCAGCAGCTTGGTCCTGGGCGGAACAGATACGCAGTATTTT
CDR3 protein: CASSLVLGGTDTQYF

D gene: NA
clone size: NA
J gene: TRBJ1-1
V gene: TRBV7-6
CDR3 DNA: TGTGCCAGCAGCGCCGACGGGTCAACGAACACTGAAGCTTTCTTT
CDR3 protein: CASSADGSTNTEAFF

D gene: NA
clone size: NA
J gene: TRBJ1-5
V gene: TRBV27
CDR3 DNA: TGTGCCAGCAGTTTAAGGGGGTATCAGCCCCAGCATTTT
CDR3 protein: CASSLRGYQPQHF

D gene: NA
clone size: NA
J gene: TRBJ2-3
V gene: TRBV2
CDR3 DNA: TGTGCCAGCAGGTCGTCCCAGGGGAGCACAGATACGCAGTATTTT
CDR3 protein: CASRSSQGSTDTQYF

D gene: NA
clone size: NA
J gene: TRBJ2-5
V gene: TRBV10-1
CDR3 DNA: TGCGCCAGCAGCGACGGAGAGACCCAGTACTTC
CDR3 protein: CASSDGETQYF

D gene: TRBD2
clone size: NA
J gene: TRBJ2-7
V gene: TRBV5-4
CDR3 DNA: TGTGCCAGCAGCGCCCGGGAGGGGGGGTTCTACGAGCAGTACTTC
CDR3 protein: CASSAREGGFYEQYF

D gene: NA
clone size: NA
J gene: TRBJ1-1
V gene: TRBV11-2
CDR3 DNA: TGTGCCAGCACCAACAGGGAATTCACTGAAGCTTTCTTT
CDR3 protein: CASTNREFTEAFF

D gene: NA
clone size: NA
J gene: TRBJ2-5
V gene: TRBV5-4
CDR3 DNA: TGTGCCAGCAGCTTGGAGGGTGGGGAGACCCAGTACTTC
CDR3 protein: CASSLEGGETQYF

D gene: NA
clone size: NA
J gene: TRBJ2-1
V gene: TRBV27
CDR3 DNA: TGTGCCAGCAGGTACGCGACAAATGCGGGGAATGAGCAGTTCTTC
CDR3 protein: CASRYATNAGNEQFF

D gene: TRBD2
clone size: NA
J gene: TRBJ2-1
V gene: TRBV29-1
CDR3 DNA: TGCAGCGTTGAGGGCGGGAGGGCCCCGCAGGTGCAGTTCTTC
CDR3 protein: CSVEGGRAPQVQFF

D gene: NA
clone size: NA
J gene: TRBJ2-3
V gene: TRBV11-2
CDR3 DNA: TGTGCCAGCAGCGGAGGGCCTGACTTGGATACGCAGTATTTT
CDR3 protein: CASSGGPDLDTQYF

D gene: TRBD1
clone size: NA
J gene: TRBJ1-4
V gene: TRBV10-1
CDR3 DNA: TGCGCCAGCAGAGATAAACCCCGGGACAGGGTAAATGAAAAACTGTTTTTT
CDR3 protein: CASRDKPRDRVNEKLFF

D gene: NA
clone size: NA
J gene: TRBJ2-3
V gene: TRBV4-1
CDR3 DNA: TGCGCCAGCAGCCAGGAAGTAGGCACAGATACGCAGTATTTT
CDR3 protein: CASSQEVGTDTQYF

D gene: NA
clone size: once
J gene: TRBJ2-1
V gene: TRBV10-2
CDR3 DNA: TGCGCCAGCAGTGAGTCATTGCTAGCCAGTAATGAGCAGTTCTTC
CDR3 protein: CASSESLLASNEQFF

D gene: NA
clone size: NA
J gene: TRBJ2-2
V gene: TRBV6-5
CDR3 DNA: TGTGCCAGCAGTTACTCCATCGCGGGCCCAACCGGGGAGCTGTTTTTT
CDR3 protein: CASSYSIAGPTGELFF

D gene: NA
clone size: NA
J gene: TRBJ2-7
V gene: TRBV7-8
CDR3 DNA: TGTGCCAGCAGCTTAGGAGGAGGTTCCTACGAGCAGTACTTC
CDR3 protein: CASSLGGGSYEQYF

D gene: TRBD2
clone size: once
J gene: TRBJ2-7
V gene: TRBV5-6
CDR3 DNA: TGTGCCAGCACCCCCGGGACTAACTCCTACGAGCAGTACTTC
CDR3 protein: CASTPGTNSYEQYF

D gene: TRBD1
clone size: NA
J gene: TRBJ2-7
V gene: TRBV18
CDR3 DNA: TGTGCCAGCTCCGGGACAGGGGCTTTCTACGAGCAGTACTTC
CDR3 protein: CASSGTGAFYEQYF

D gene: NA
clone size: NA
J gene: TRBJ1-5
V gene: TRBV28
CDR3 DNA: TGTGCCAGCAGTGCCCAACAGGAAAGCAATCAGCCCCAGCATTTT
CDR3 protein: CASSAQQESNQPQHF

D gene: TRBD2
clone size: NA
J gene: TRBJ2-1
V gene: TRBV27
CDR3 DNA: TGTGCCAGCAGTTTTGGGGGGGTGGCGGATGAGCAGTTCTTC
CDR3 protein: CASSFGGVADEQFF